This T cell receptor beta chain was sequenced for a study of CD8+ T cells in alopecia areata. Study information: Each of the treated patients was given oral tofacitinib, 5 to 10 mg twice daily, for moderate-to-severe alopecia areata.

In this sample, this clone turned up once. The CDR3 extends over 15 amino acids. Trimming pared 2 bases from V and 0 bases from J, leaving 11 bases between. The germline gives CDR1 SGHTA, CDR2 FQGNSA. Extraction and reverse transcription of RNA yielded cDNA as the sequencing template. TCRdb keeps only in-frame clones here, not all; method: immunoSEQ multiplex PCR. Of about 130,000 clones detected, around 60% appear once; the ten largest clones hold about 4.9%. The source is a human donor with alopecia areata. The sequencing here drew on CD4+ T cells sorted from blood, taken at week 0. This sequence joins TRBV7-2 and TRBJ2-7, with D perhaps TRBD2 (5 bases). CDR3: CASSLRPGNSYEQYF. DNA of the CDR3: TGTGCCAGCAGCTTAAGACCCGGGAACTCCTACGAGCAGTACTTC.